This T cell receptor beta chain originates from a study of early T cells in non-severe SARS-CoV-2 infection. Study conclusions and caveats: Anti-spike CD8 specificities were favored by VDJdb matching, whose results missed private and CD4 specificities.

Attachment of unique molecular identifiers to individual cDNA molecules was performed. Using its own MiXCR run on the 5' RACE reads, TCRdb lists one record per CDR3 protein. The table records 51,000 or so distinct CDR3 sequences, 11% of them present only once. The CDR3 consists of 13 residues. Germline V lookup: CDR1 SGDLS, CDR2 YYNGEE. This clonotype has a handful of counts. Its antigen is as yet unknown. A read error may account for a junction end that differs from germline. The sequence was collected from an adult who was a healthcare worker with PCR-confirmed SARS-CoV-2 infection or an uninfected control (not recorded which). This rearrangement joins TRBV9 to TRBJ1-2; D possibly corresponds to TRBD1 (6 bases). Sequencing was performed on whole blood. The CDR3 reads CASSALRDRTRIF. The CDR3 DNA reads TGTGCCAGCAGCGCACTCCGAGACAGGACTCGCATCTTC. Using reference TRBV9 and TRBJ1-2 for the parts outside the CDR3, the full variable domain is DSGVTQTPKHLITATGQRVTLRCSPRSGDLSVYWYQQSLDQGLQFLIQYYNGEERAKGNILERFSAQQFPDLHSELNLSSLELGDSALYFCASSALRDRTRIFGSGTRLTVV.